These 4 T cell receptor beta chains share one sample of origin, sequenced in a study of OX40 agonist ivuxolimab in advanced cancers. Assay used: immunoSEQ multiplex PCR; TCRdb lists only in-frame clones, some missing. The sample shows around 39,000 clones, roughly 80% of them seen only once. The sequencing here drew on CD4+ or CD8+ T cells sorted from blood, taken in a trial of the OX40 agonist ivuxolimab. The receptors were gathered from an adult with an advanced solid tumor such as melanoma, head and neck, liver or kidney cancer.

This clone was recorded only once. The CDR3: CASSSPRLNYGYTF. Written as DNA, the CDR3 is TGTGCCAGTAGTAGCCCCCGTCTCAACTATGGCTACACCTTC. This rearrangement joins TRBV19 to TRBJ1-2; D gene unclear. The CDR3 is made up of 14 amino acids. Germline-derived CDR1 and CDR2 are LNHDA and SQIVND (reference sequence). The V gene lost 4 bases and the J gene lost 2 bases, with 11 bases spanning the gap.

The rearrangement joins TRBV5-1 to TRBJ2-2, with D possibly being TRBD1 (5 bases). The V gene lost 4 bases and the J gene lost 5 bases, with 18 bases spanning the gap. The CDR3 length is 16 residues. The germline CDR1 and CDR2 sequences are SGHRS and YFSETQ. CDR3 coding DNA: TGCGCCAGCAGCCTTCCGAAGACAGCTTCGACCGGGGAGCTGTTTTTT. This codes for CASSLPKTASTGELFF.

The J gene is TRBJ2-1, the V gene TRBV6-1, with D perhaps TRBD2 (6 bases). Between the trimmed V and J ends, which lost 5 bases and 10 bases, there was a span of 12 bases. The CDR3 consists of 12 residues. Germline-derived CDR1 and CDR2 are MNHNS and SASEGT. CDR3 protein: CASSSQGGEQFF. CDR3 coding DNA: TGTGCCAGCAGTTCCCAGGGAGGCGAGCAGTTCTTC.

V usage is TRBV10-2 and J usage is TRBJ1-3; D might be TRBD1 (5 bases). V lost 2 bases and J lost 0, with 5 bases in between. The CDR3 contains 14 residues. CDR1 is WSHSY, CDR2 SAAADI, per germline. CDR3 protein: CASSETGSGNTIYF. The CDR3 nucleotides are TGCGCCAGCAGTGAGACAGGCTCTGGAAACACCATATATTTT.